Listed here are 4 T cell receptor beta chains from one sample, sequenced in a study of blood T cells in healthy people across ages. Combining a sample-barcoded 5' primer with a J-beta primer mix, a second PCR ran for roughly 7 to 12 cycles. One entry per CDR3 protein results from TCRdb running MiXCR on the 5' RACE reads. The sample has fewer than 650,000 distinct CDR3 sequences, about 25% seen once; the top ten hold over 3.5%. This same sample was also taken into another study, of T cells of mothers and their children.

The sample consisted of blood. Receptors originate from a boy aged 2 to 10 in good health.

This clonotype turned up a few times. V and J are TRBV7-3 and TRBJ2-3; weak D call: TRBD1 (5 bases). Trimming cost V 1 base and J 4 bases, with 12 bases left between them. This CDR3 comprises 15 residues. Germline CDR1 is SGHTA and CDR2 is FQGTGA. The CDR3 sequence is CASSLKGRAPDTQYF. CDR3 bases: TGTGCCAGCAGCTTAAAGGGCAGGGCCCCAGATACGCAGTATTTT. The full variable domain, its missing parts supplied by reference TRBV7-3 and TRBJ2-3, is GAGVSQTPSNKVTEKGKYVELRCDPISGHTALYWYRQSLGQGPEFLIYFQGTGAADDSGLPNDRFFAVRPEGSVSTLKIQRTERGDSAVYLCASSLKGRAPDTQYFGPGTRLTVL.

This chain connects TRBV20-1 to TRBJ1-2; the match to TRBD1 covers 8 bases. The germline CDR1 and CDR2 sequences are DFQATT and SNEGSKA (reference sequence). The CDR3 contains 14 residues. V dropped 6 bases and J dropped 1; count of bases not matched to a gene: 7. The CDR3 here is CSARTGWYNYGYTF. The CDR3 DNA reads TGCAGTGCAAGGACAGGGTGGTATAACTATGGCTACACCTTC.

The J gene is TRBJ2-1, the V gene TRBV9, with 7 bases lining up with TRBD1. J gave up 0 bases and V 1 base, and 4 bases lay outside the gene matches. The germline CDR1 and CDR2 sequences are SGDLS and YYNGEE. The CDR3 length is 16 residues. This chain's CDR3 is CASSVTRQGSYNEQFF. The CDR3 DNA sequence: TGTGCCAGCAGCGTAACTCGACAGGGCTCCTACAATGAGCAGTTCTTC.

In this sample, this clonotype turned up a few times. The V call is TRBV21-1, the J call TRBJ2-7; the table calls TRBD1, which could not be checked here. TRBV21-1 is labeled a pseudogene. The CDR3 extends over 13 amino acids. The CDR3 DNA is TGTGCCAGCAGCCCGGGGGCCACCTACGAGCAGTACTTC. This codes for CASSPGATYEQYF.